One TCR beta chain is described in this entry. Germline V CDR1 and CDR2: ENHRY, SYGVKD. The CDR3 has 15 amino acids. V lost 0 bases, J lost 3 bases, and 0 bases stayed unmatched. The data are from a study of blood T cell repertoires in COVID-19. Profiling relied on immunoSEQ multiplex PCR, and the TCRdb table lists in-frame clones only, not all of them. Of about 150,000 clones in the sample, 70% to 85% were seen once. The chain carries TRBV10-3 and TRBJ1-3, with 9 bases identical to TRBD1. Input material: peripheral blood. The clonotype was recovered from a woman between 55 and 75 years old with acute or convalescent COVID-19. Written as DNA, the CDR3 is TGTGCCATCAGTGAGTCGGACAGGGGTGGAAACACCATATATTTT. Amino acids: CAISESDRGGNTIYF.